The 21 T cell receptor beta chains below were found in one sample sequenced in a study of T cell repertoires in cytomegalovirus infection. Their antigens are not known. TCRdb independently ran MiXCR on the reads; one entry per CDR3 protein. This table has roughly 78,000 distinct CDR3 sequences, about 37% appearing once. Specimen: CD8+ T cells from cultured PBMCs, collected from culture after CMV antigen stimulation. These receptors were taken from a human donor in good health (CMV status not recorded). Some clones in this sample may be carry-over from other donors' samples.

The CDR3 DNA reads TGTGCCAGCAGCCTATATACCCCGGGACACCCGTTTGGGGGCTACACCTTC. This encodes CASSLYTPGHPFGGYTF. The V call is TRBV2, the J call TRBJ1-2; possibly TRBD1 for D (6 bases). Germline CDR1 SNHLY, CDR2 FYNNEI. The V gene lost 6 bases and the J gene lost 8 bases, with 28 bases spanning the gap. The CDR3 consists of 17 residues.

CDR3 sequence reads: CASSERGGNQPQHF. The CDR3 DNA sequence: TGTGCCAGCAGTGAAAGGGGTGGCAATCAGCCCCAGCATTTT. The J gene is TRBJ1-5, the V gene TRBV5-4; possible D gene TRBD1, 5 bases. The CDR3 runs to 14 residues. CDR1 and CDR2 (germline): SGHNT, YYREEE (reference sequence). The V end was cut by 5 bases, the J end by 2 bases, with 11 bases between. Supplemented by reference TRBV5-4 and TRBJ1-5, the full variable domain reads ETGVTQSPTHLIKTRGQQVTLRCSSQSGHNTVSWYQQALGQGPQFIFQYYREEENGRGNFPPRFSGLQFPNYSSELNVNALELDDSALYLCASSERGGNQPQHFGDGTRLSIL.

This clonotype was seen only a few times. At one end the junction does not follow the germline gene, possibly because of a read error. This chain's CDR3 is CASSASSHEQYF. In DNA, the CDR3 is TGTGCCAGTAGTGCTAGCTCCCACGAGCAGTACTTC. The chain couples TRBV19 to TRBJ2-7; D may be TRBD2 (5 bases). This CDR3 comprises 12 residues. Germline V gene data show CDR1 as LNHDA and CDR2 as SQIVND (reference sequence).

This sequence joins TRBV6-1 and TRBJ2-1; 8 nucleotides align to TRBD2. The trim removed 5 bases at V and 8 bases at J, leaving 5 bases unmatched. Per germline, CDR1 MNHNS and CDR2 SASEGT. The CDR3 consists of 13 residues. CDR3 protein: CASSSGGLDEQFF. CDR3 bases: TGTGCCAGCAGTAGCGGGGGTTTGGATGAGCAGTTCTTC.

The chain is built from TRBV10-3 and TRBJ1-2; the match to TRBD1 covers 7 bases. The germline gives CDR1 ENHRY, CDR2 SYGVKD. There are 14 residues in the CDR3. J gave up 0 bases and V 8 bases, and 6 bases lay outside the gene matches. The CDR3 bases are TGTGCCATCGGCGAAGGGACAGCTAACTATGGCTACACCTTC. It yields the protein CAIGEGTANYGYTF.

The CDR3 spells CASSLGTKTNYGYTF. For the CDR3, the DNA is TGTGCCAGCAGCCTGGGGACAAAAACTAACTATGGCTACACCTTC. The V and J genes are TRBV5-5 and TRBJ1-2; D may be TRBD1 (6 bases). CDR1 is SGHKS, CDR2 YYEKEE, per germline (reference sequence). This CDR3 spans 15 amino acids. V dropped 4 bases and J dropped 0 bases, with 13 bases sitting between them.

The genes are TRBV6-4 and TRBJ2-3; D gene ambiguous. Trimming pared 0 bases from V and 6 bases from J, leaving 7 bases between. This CDR3 has 13 residues. Germline V CDR1 and CDR2: MRHNA, SNTAGT. CDR3 sequence: CASSDSEMDTQYF. In DNA, the CDR3 is TGTGCCAGCAGTGACTCGGAAATGGATACGCAGTATTTT.

V gene TRBV29-1 combines with J gene TRBJ1-2, with a weak D call TRBD1 (6 bases). CDR1 SQVTM and CDR2 ANQGSEA come from the germline V gene. The length of the CDR3 is 15 residues. Trimming stripped 0 bases from V and 4 bases from J, with 15 bases between. CDR3 in DNA: TGCAGCGTTGAAGATGGGGCCAGGGGTCCCTATGGCTACACCTTC. Its translation: CSVEDGARGPYGYTF.

This clonotype came up many times. The chain combines TRBV7-8 with TRBJ2-7; no definite D call. In germline, CDR1 is SGHVS, CDR2 FQNEAQ. V was trimmed by 5 bases and J by 0 bases, leaving 17 bases between them. The CDR3 runs 16 residues. The CDR3 coding sequence is TGTGCCAGCAGCCACCCCTTGGGTGAGAGCTCCTACGAGCAGTACTTC. Protein: CASSHPLGESSYEQYF.

V usage is TRBV4-1 and J usage is TRBJ2-1; TRBD1 agrees at 10 bases. The CDR3 runs to 16 residues. Germline V lookup: CDR1 MGHRA, CDR2 YSYEKL. Unmatched junction bases numbered 7, after V lost 0 bases and J lost 8 bases. CDR3 coding DNA: TGCGCCAGCAGCCAAGATTTAGGGACAGGGGACTATGAGCAGTTCTTC. Protein: CASSQDLGTGDYEQFF.

This chain links TRBV10-3 with TRBJ1-2; weak D call: TRBD1 (5 bases). The CDR3 consists of 15 residues. Germline assignment: CDR1 ENHRY and CDR2 SYGVKD. Trimming cost V 0 bases and J 4 bases, with 12 bases left between them. The CDR3 bases are TGTGCCATCAGTGAGTCGATTCAGGGTCCCTATGGCTACACCTTC. Translated, it gives CAISESIQGPYGYTF.

This clonotype was observed a handful of times. The chain links TRBV12-3 or TRBV12-4 to TRBJ2-3, with 10 nucleotides matching TRBD2. CDR3 length: 14 amino acids. V gave up 8 bases and J gave up 1 base; unmatched junction bases: 3. CDR3 sequence: CASATSGGTDTQYF. In DNA, the CDR3 is TGTGCCAGCGCAACTAGCGGGGGCACAGATACGCAGTATTTT.

The rearrangement links TRBV20-1 to TRBJ2-7; 10 positions agree with TRBD2. CDR3 length equals 16 residues. Germline CDR1 DFQATT, CDR2 SNEGSKA (reference sequence). With V trimmed by 3 bases and J by 0 bases, 8 bases remained unmatched. This chain's CDR3 is CSARNLAGETSYEQYF. CDR3 nucleotide sequence: TGCAGTGCTAGGAACCTAGCGGGGGAAACCTCCTACGAGCAGTACTTC.

The chain uses TRBV29-1 and TRBJ2-7, with TRBD1 identical over 10 bases. The CDR3 runs 16 residues. Germline V gene lookup returns CDR1 SQVTM and CDR2 ANQGSEA. V trimming: 2 bases; J trimming: 3 bases; junction bases outside the gene matches: 10. CDR3 residues: CSVESDRGLTSYEQYF. In DNA, the CDR3 is TGCAGCGTTGAAAGTGACAGGGGGCTTACTAGCTACGAGCAGTACTTC.

The genes are TRBV9 and TRBJ2-7; maybe TRBD2 (5 bases). Trimming pared 0 bases from V and 3 bases from J, leaving 10 bases between. The CDR3 has 14 amino acids. Germline CDR1 SGDLS, CDR2 YYNGEE. CDR3 sequence: CASSVDYAGYEQYF. CDR3 DNA: TGTGCCAGCAGCGTAGACTACGCGGGCTACGAGCAGTACTTC.

This clonotype was seen repeatedly, ten times or more. The rearrangement links TRBV7-8 to TRBJ2-1; 11 bases match TRBD2. In germline, CDR1 is SGHVS, CDR2 FQNEAQ. The length of the CDR3 is 17 residues. J lost 8 bases, V lost 1 base, and 10 bases had no gene match. In nucleotides, the CDR3 is TGTGCCAGCAGCTTAGTGGCTAGCGGGGGGCGGCTATATGAGCAGTTCTTC. Translation: CASSLVASGGRLYEQFF.

The J gene is TRBJ1-2, the V gene TRBV7-9; D remains unclear. V was clipped by 4 bases and J by 6 bases, with 18 bases between them. Germline CDR1 reads SEHNR; CDR2 reads FQNEAQ (reference sequence). The CDR3 loop spans 15 amino acids. In DNA, the CDR3 is TGTGCCAGCAGCTCACCAGGAATAGGGATCCATGGCTACACCTTC. This translates into CASSSPGIGIHGYTF.

This chain connects TRBV7-2 to TRBJ2-1; TRBD2 matches at 8 bases. The germline CDR1 and CDR2 sequences are SGHTA and FQGNSA. The ends lost 11 bases at V and 1 base at J; junction bases unmatched: 7. The CDR3 is 14 residues long. CDR3 residues: CAGSSGGSYNEQFF. As DNA, the CDR3 is TGTGCCGGCTCCAGCGGGGGTTCCTACAATGAGCAGTTCTTC. Complete variable domain (other parts from reference TRBV7-2 and TRBJ2-1): GAGVSQSPSNKVTEKGKDVELRCDPISGHTALYWYRQSLGQGLEFLIYFQGNSAPDKSGLPSDRFSAERTGGSVSTLTIQRTQQEDSAVYLCAGSSGGSYNEQFFGPGTRLTVL.

This clonotype was counted once. The V and J genes are TRBV27 and TRBJ1-2; TRBD1 matches 7 bases. Per germline, CDR1 MNHEY and CDR2 SMNVEV (reference sequence). The CDR3 runs 17 residues. V lost 4 bases, J lost 3 bases, and 14 bases stayed unmatched. Here the CDR3 reads CASSSKALQGEYYGYTF. Written as DNA, the CDR3 is TGTGCCAGCAGTTCTAAGGCGCTGCAGGGGGAATACTATGGCTACACCTTC.

Only one count was recorded for this clonotype. The chain couples TRBV6-2 or TRBV6-3 to TRBJ2-5; D may be TRBD2 (6 bases). Trimming took 0 bases from V and 2 from J, leaving 13 bases between them. Germline V gene lookup returns CDR1 MNHEY and CDR2 SVGEGT. CDR3 length: 16 residues. Here the CDR3 DNA reads TGTGCCAGCAGTTACTCGCTCTCTGGAGGGCAAGAGACCCAGTACTTC. This sequence encodes CASSYSLSGGQETQYF.

This chain uses TRBV2 with TRBJ2-7, with a weak D call TRBD1 (5 bases). V was clipped by 3 bases and J by 4 bases, with 22 bases between them. CDR3 size: 17 residues. Germline V gene data show CDR1 as SNHLY and CDR2 as FYNNEI. The CDR3 sequence: CASSDRSGRGAKYEQYF. CDR3 bases: TGTGCCAGCAGTGACCGTTCTGGGCGTGGGGCAAAGTACGAGCAGTACTTC.